The 23 T cell receptor beta chains below come from one sample, sequenced in a study of post-analysis software for immune sequencing data. Their recognized antigens are unknown. Study conclusions and caveats: Four to six TRBV segments appeared more often in patients than in controls, and TRBV5-6, TRBV5-1 and TRBV20-1 were among these.

The authors incorporated unique molecular identifiers into the TCR beta cDNA libraries. Each CDR3 protein is one row after TCRdb ran MiXCR on the PCR reads. The sample records about 820,000 distinct CDR3 sequences, roughly half being singletons. Sequenced sample: blood. These receptors were obtained from a girl aged 10-17 years with multiple sclerosis.

The chain combines TRBV12-3 or TRBV12-4 with TRBJ1-2, with no clear D. V lost 5 bases and J lost 5, with 9 bases in between. This CDR3 is built from 12 residues. In DNA form, the CDR3 reads TGTGCCAGCAGTCCCCTTGGGTATGGCTACACCTTC. Translating gives CASSPLGYGYTF.

In DNA, the CDR3 is TGTGCCAGCAGCCTTACGACTAGCGCTAGCACAGATACGCAGTATTTT. Protein sequence: CASSLTTSASTDTQYF. This chain connects TRBV4-2 to TRBJ2-3; 8 bases are a match to TRBD2. In germline, CDR1 is LGHNA, CDR2 YNFKEQ. V lost 4 bases and J lost 0; bases outside the gene matches: 6. This CDR3 has 16 amino acids.

The chain recombines TRBV5-6 with TRBJ2-7; D remains unclear. Germline CDR1 reads SGHDT; CDR2 reads YYEEEE. The CDR3 has 15 amino acids. Deletions cut 0 bases from V and 2 bases from J, with 12 bases between. The CDR3 spells CASSLAAVLTYEQYF. The DNA of the CDR3 is TGTGCCAGCAGCTTGGCGGCAGTCCTTACCTACGAGCAGTACTTC.

The J gene is TRBJ2-5, the V gene TRBV5-1, with 13 bases identical to TRBD2. CDR3 size: 18 residues. The V and J ends lost 3 bases and 4 bases, in that order; junction bases with no gene match: 12. In germline, CDR1 is SGHRS, CDR2 YFSETQ. The chain's CDR3 is CASSSNPLTSGGAETQYF. CDR3 sequence (DNA): TGCGCCAGCAGCTCCAACCCGCTTACTAGCGGGGGGGCAGAGACCCAGTACTTC.

The V gene is TRBV6-5, the J gene TRBJ2-1, with D perhaps matching TRBD1 (5 bases). There are 13 residues in the CDR3. Germline CDR1 and CDR2: MNHEY and SVGAGI. The V and J ends lost 7 bases and 7 bases respectively, with 14 bases between them. The CDR3 coding sequence is TGTGCCAGCACCCAAACGACAGTGAATGAGCAGTTCTTC. Amino acids: CASTQTTVNEQFF.

Here the CDR3 reads CASSLTGYF. The CDR3 DNA is TGTGCCAGCAGCTTAACGGGGTACTTC. V usage is TRBV7-3 and J usage is TRBJ2-7; D is undetermined. From germline, CDR1 is SGHTA and CDR2 FQGTGA. Trimming left V 0 bases short and J 12 bases short, with 3 bases between. This CDR3 spans 9 amino acids.

The chain has TRBV12-3 or TRBV12-4 and TRBJ2-7, with a weak D call TRBD1 (7 bases). V shed 5 bases and J shed 3 bases, with 14 bases lying between them. The CDR3 spans 14 residues. The CDR3 reads CASSPSRGVYEQYF. The CDR3 DNA is TGTGCCAGCAGTCCTTCCAGGGGGGTCTACGAGCAGTACTTC.

The V and J genes are TRBV15 and TRBJ2-7; D not certain. V was clipped by 5 bases and J by 5 bases, with 16 bases between them. This CDR3 contains 14 residues. CDR1 LNHNV and CDR2 YYDKDF come from the germline V gene (reference sequence). The CDR3 coding sequence is TGTGCCACCAGCCCCCGAGTACCCCCGGACGAGCAGTACTTC. This sequence encodes CATSPRVPPDEQYF.

This clonotype showed up just a few times. The chain joins TRBV20-1 to TRBJ1-2; D possibly corresponds to TRBD1 (5 bases). The V end was cut by 8 bases, the J end by 0 bases, with 13 bases between. The CDR3 extends over 13 amino acids. The germline V gene has CDR1 DFQATT and CDR2 SNEGSKA (reference sequence). The CDR3 DNA is TGCAGTACCCGGGACGGGCCTAACTATGGCTACACCTTC. It codes for CSTRDGPNYGYTF.

This chain connects TRBV29-1 to TRBJ2-5, with 12 bases aligning to TRBD1. The CDR3 is made up of 20 amino acids. Looked up from germline, CDR1 is SQVTM and CDR2 is ANQGSEA. The V segment lost 1 base and the J segment 2 bases; nucleotides outside the gene matches: 17. CDR3: CSVEGIHGTGGRDGQETQYF. CDR3 nucleotides: TGCAGCGTTGAAGGGATACACGGGACAGGGGGCAGAGACGGACAAGAGACCCAGTACTTC.

This clonotype was observed a handful of times. This rearrangement joins TRBV9 to TRBJ2-3, with 15 bases matching TRBD2. V shed 3 bases and J 6 bases; nucleotides not matched to a gene: 17. CDR3 size: 20 residues. The germline CDR1 and CDR2 sequences are SGDLS and YYNGEE. The CDR3 bases are TGTGCCAGCAGCGGTCCCGGGACTAGCGGGAGGTATGAGGTGCGCGATACGCAGTATTTT. Its translation is CASSGPGTSGRYEVRDTQYF.

In its sample, this clonotype was seen a few times. The V call is TRBV20-1, the J call TRBJ2-1; 7 bases are a match to TRBD2. This CDR3 is 15 amino acids long. Trimming cost V 0 bases and J 6 bases; bases outside gene matches: 8. CDR1 is DFQATT, CDR2 SNEGSKA, per germline (reference sequence). The CDR3: CSARDLESGGNEQFF. The CDR3 DNA follows: TGCAGTGCTAGAGACCTAGAGTCGGGGGGCAATGAGCAGTTCTTC.

This clonotype came up a few times. The chain uses TRBV27 and TRBJ2-1, with D tentatively TRBD1 (6 bases). Germline CDR1 and CDR2: MNHEY and SMNVEV (reference sequence). The length of the CDR3 is 14 residues. Trimming removed 5 bases at V and 6 bases at J, with 14 bases between. CDR3 region: CASSIGGRGNEQFF. The CDR3 DNA reads TGTGCCAGCAGTATAGGGGGAAGGGGCAATGAGCAGTTCTTC.

This clonotype was recorded a few times. This CDR3 reads CASSGRGNTEAFF. Here the CDR3 DNA reads TGTGCCAGCAGTGGGAGGGGTAACACTGAAGCTTTCTTT. The chain joins TRBV25-1 to TRBJ1-1; possible D gene TRBD1, 5 bases. Trimming left V 4 bases short and J 2 bases short, with 8 bases between. The CDR3 loop spans 13 amino acids. Germline lookup yields CDR1 MGHDK and CDR2 SYGVNS.

This clonotype was seen only a few times. The chain couples TRBV29-1 to TRBJ2-7; unclear D gene. This CDR3 is 13 amino acids long. The germline V and J ends were trimmed by 0 bases and 7 bases, with 13 bases remaining between them. Germline CDR1 reads SQVTM; CDR2 reads ANQGSEA. The CDR3 is CSVEENGSGEQYF. As DNA, the CDR3 is TGCAGCGTTGAAGAGAATGGAAGTGGTGAGCAGTACTTC.

This clonotype was recorded a few times. The V call is TRBV20-1, the J call TRBJ2-1; D gene uncertain. Deletions cut 1 base from V and 0 bases from J, with 7 bases between. The CDR3 totals 14 residues. Germline V gene sequence: CDR1 DFQATT, CDR2 SNEGSKA (reference sequence). The chain's CDR3 is CSARVSGSYNEQFF. The CDR3 nucleotides are TGCAGTGCTAGAGTGAGTGGCTCCTACAATGAGCAGTTCTTC.

This clonotype was found a few times. The rearrangement links TRBV15 to TRBJ2-6, with D unclear. This CDR3 spans 20 amino acids. Trimming left V 0 bases short and J 1 base short, with 19 bases between. Germline V gene sequence: CDR1 LNHNV, CDR2 YYDKDF (reference sequence). CDR3 in DNA: TGTGCCACCAGCAGAGATCCATATAGGGCAGGTGGATCTGGGGCCAACGTCCTGACTTTC. The encoded protein is CATSRDPYRAGGSGANVLTF. The full variable domain, with the rest looked up from reference TRBV15 and TRBJ2-6, is DAMVIQNPRYQVTQFGKPVTLSCSQTLNHNVMYWYQQKSSQAPKLLFHYYDKDFNNEADTPDNFQSRRPNTSFCFLDIRSPGLGDTAMYLCATSRDPYRAGGSGANVLTFGAGSRLTVL.

J is TRBJ1-2 and V is TRBV7-9; D remains unclear. The V gene lost 3 bases and the J gene lost 8 bases, with 19 bases spanning the gap. CDR3 length equals 15 residues. The germline CDR1 and CDR2 sequences are SEHNR and FQNEAQ (reference sequence). For the CDR3, the DNA is TGTGCCAGCAGCTTCCATAGTCATCGGGCCCAAGGCTACACCTTC. It translates to CASSFHSHRAQGYTF.

The sample holds a few counts of this clonotype. The chain uses TRBV6-5 and TRBJ2-7; D may be TRBD2 (5 bases). Germline loops: CDR1 MNHEY, CDR2 SVGAGI. There are 15 residues in the CDR3. Trimming left V 4 bases short and J 3 bases short, with 16 bases between. The CDR3 DNA reads TGTGCCAGCAGTTCCCGACTAACGGGAATCTACGAGCAGTACTTC. Its translation: CASSSRLTGIYEQYF.

The chain links TRBV24-1 to TRBJ1-5; a weak D match, TRBD1 (5 bases). CDR3 length: 14 amino acids. The V gene's germline CDR1 is KGHDR and CDR2 SFDVKD. With 8 bases removed from V and 3 bases from J, the gap between germline ends came to 13 bases. CDR3 nucleotides: TGTGCCACCAACAGCGGACAAGTCAATCAGCCCCAGCATTTT. Translation: CATNSGQVNQPQHF.

The V gene is TRBV7-9, the J gene TRBJ2-5; weak D call: TRBD1 (6 bases). The germline CDR1 and CDR2 sequences are SEHNR and FQNEAQ (reference sequence). Deletions cut 1 base from V and 4 bases from J, with 13 bases between. CDR3 length equals 15 residues. The chain's CDR3 is CASSLDAGAGETQYF. As DNA, the CDR3 is TGTGCCAGCAGCTTAGATGCAGGGGCCGGAGAGACCCAGTACTTC.

The CDR3 sequence: CASSLTGTFTDTQYF. The CDR3 bases are TGTGCCAGCAGCTTAACGGGGACTTTTACAGATACGCAGTATTTT. This sequence joins TRBV7-3 and TRBJ2-3; D is possibly TRBD2 (6 bases). Germline V CDR1 and CDR2: SGHTA, FQGTGA. This CDR3 contains 15 residues. Trimming left V 0 bases short and J 3 bases short, with 10 bases between.

This chain uses TRBV20-1 with TRBJ2-7; 15 nucleotides match TRBD2. Trimming took 6 bases from V and 0 from J; bases not matched to a gene: 9. The CDR3 contains 17 residues. CDR1 DFQATT and CDR2 SNEGSKA come from the germline V gene (reference sequence). CDR3 loop: CSAAGTSGGYSSYEQYF. The CDR3 coding sequence is TGCAGTGCAGCCGGGACTAGCGGGGGGTATAGCTCCTACGAGCAGTACTTC.